This T cell receptor (beta chain) was profiled in a study of T cell responses to AZD1222 COVID-19 vaccine. Profiled with immunoSEQ multiplex PCR; TCRdb holds only in-frame clones, not every one. In the table there are some 180,000 clones, approximately 89% of which are singletons. Second-dose intervals near 4 or 12 weeks were combined. The CDR3 spans 14 residues. Germline CDR1 is KGHSH and CDR2 is LQKENI. Losses at the gene ends were 4 bases for V and 1 base for J; bases not matched to a gene: 1. A note on this clone: What it binds is not known.

Overall study results and limits: It was only after the peak T cell response that any repertoires were sampled. Spike-specific TCR breadth and depth grew following two AZD1222 doses. Regions left unmutated in variants are reportedly the target of nearly half of spike-specific TCRs.

This sequence originates from an adult who received the AZD1222 COVID-19 vaccine. The genes are TRBV18 and TRBJ2-3; TRBD2 agrees at 8 bases. The material was peripheral blood, obtained 28 days after the second AZD1222 dose. CDR3 coding DNA: TGTGCCAGCTCACGCGGGGGGCGCACAGATACGCAGTATTTT. Amino acids: CASSRGGRTDTQYF.